The next 27 T cell receptor beta chains were all read from a single sample in a study of graft-versus-host responses after intestinal transplantation. No antigen has been assigned to these receptors. Here immunoSEQ multiplex PCR was the method, and the copy in TCRdb shows in-frame clones only, minus some. The sample shows some 90,000 clones, about 93% of them seen only once. Specimen: unstimulated CD8+ T cells sorted from spleen or lymph node cells, collected before intestinal transplant. These receptors were collected from a human donor who received an intestinal transplant.

This chain connects TRBV4-3 to TRBJ2-7, with D possibly TRBD1 on 7 matching bases. From germline, CDR1 is LGHNA and CDR2 YSLEER. The CDR3 consists of 16 residues. Trimming took off 0 bases at V and 1 base at J, with 13 bases between the two ends. The CDR3 bases are TGCGCCAGCAGCCAAGAGCCAGGGGGAGGTTCCTACGAGCAGTACTTC. This translates into CASSQEPGGGSYEQYF.

The CDR3 DNA follows: TGTGCCAGCAGCTTAGGAGTAGAGGACAGTAATGAAAAACTGTTTTTT. This codes for CASSLGVEDSNEKLFF. V is TRBV11-2 and J is TRBJ1-4; a weak D match, TRBD1 (6 bases). In germline, CDR1 is SGHAT, CDR2 FQNNGV. This CDR3 region has 16 residues. The germline V and J ends were trimmed by 1 base and 4 bases, with 13 bases remaining between them.

The chain links TRBV19 to TRBJ2-3, with 11 bases aligning to TRBD2. CDR3 length: 16 residues. Germline V lookup: CDR1 LNHDA, CDR2 SQIVND (reference sequence). With 0 bases clipped from V and 7 bases from J, the junction kept 6 bases outside the gene matches. The CDR3 loop is CASSIDSGGARNTQYF. The CDR3 DNA reads as TGTGCCAGTAGTATAGATAGCGGGGGGGCAAGGAATACGCAGTATTTT.

At least ten counts were recorded for this clone. In DNA, the CDR3 is TGCGCCAGCAGCCAACGAAGCCGACAGGGGGAGGACACTGAAGCTTTCTTT. Translated: CASSQRSRQGEDTEAFF. The V gene is TRBV4-1, the J gene TRBJ1-1, with TRBD1 identical over 9 bases. Germline CDR1 MGHRA, CDR2 YSYEKL. V shed 2 bases and J 3 bases; nucleotides not matched to a gene: 10. The CDR3 covers 17 residues.

A few counts support this clone. The chain has TRBV6-5 and TRBJ1-4, with D tentatively TRBD1 (6 bases). Germline CDR1 reads MNHEY; CDR2 reads SVGAGI. This CDR3 contains 13 residues. Trimming took 9 bases from V and 8 from J, leaving 16 bases between them. In DNA form, the CDR3 reads TGTGCCAGTTCCAGGGGACCGGGGGAAAAACTGTTTTTT. It codes for CASSRGPGEKLFF.

This chain uses TRBV14 with TRBJ2-1, with D perhaps TRBD2 (6 bases). V lost 1 base to trimming and J lost 2 bases, with 9 bases between them. Germline V gives CDR1 SGHDN, CDR2 FVKESK. This CDR3 has 15 residues. The CDR3 DNA is TGTGCCAGCAGCCAAGGACTAGTACCCTACAATGAGCAGTTCTTC. Amino acid sequence: CASSQGLVPYNEQFF.

Only one count was recorded for this clone. The chain has TRBV13 and TRBJ2-7, with a possible D match to TRBD2 (6 bases). The germline V and J ends were trimmed by 3 bases and 4 bases, with 10 bases remaining between them. Per the germline V gene, CDR1 is PRHDT and CDR2 is FYEKMQ (reference sequence). This CDR3 region has 13 residues. The CDR3 here is CASSLGTFYEQYF. DNA for the CDR3: TGTGCCAGCAGCTTGGGGACTTTTTACGAGCAGTACTTC. Full variable domain (outside the CDR3, taken from reference TRBV13 and TRBJ2-7): AAGVIQSPRHLIKEKRETATLKCYPIPRHDTVYWYQQGPGQDPQFLISFYEKMQSDKGSIPDRFSAQQFSDYHSELNMSSLELGDSALYFCASSLGTFYEQYFGPGTRLTVT.

The chain combines TRBV11-2 with TRBJ2-1; D is unresolved. Between the trimmed V and J ends, which lost 5 bases and 0 bases, there was a span of 11 bases. The CDR3 covers 15 residues. Per the germline V gene, CDR1 is SGHAT and CDR2 is FQNNGV. CDR3 in amino acids: CASSGWSPSYNEQFF. CDR3 DNA: TGTGCCAGCAGCGGGTGGAGCCCCTCCTACAATGAGCAGTTCTTC.

The chain links TRBV18 to TRBJ1-6, with D possibly being TRBD1 (5 bases). Germline values: CDR1 KGHSH, CDR2 LQKENI. CDR3 length: 16 amino acids. Trimming took 3 bases from V and 5 from J, leaving 14 bases between them. The DNA of the CDR3 is TGTGCCAGCTCACCTTGTTCCGGGGGGGATAATTCACCCCTCCACTTT. It specifies CASSPCSGGDNSPLHF.

The chain joins TRBV2 to TRBJ2-1, with 10 bases fitting TRBD2. CDR3 length: 14 residues. Germline-derived CDR1 and CDR2 are SNHLY and FYNNEI. J lost 5 bases, V lost 8 bases, and 6 bases had no gene match. CDR3 coding DNA: TGTGCCAGCGCATGGACTAGCGGAAACAATGAGCAGTTCTTC. Translated: CASAWTSGNNEQFF.

This clone has a handful of counts. V and J are TRBV19 and TRBJ2-1, with D hard to call. The germline V and J ends were trimmed by 3 bases and 6 bases, with 6 bases remaining between them. The CDR3 is 12 amino acids. Germline CDR1 reads LNHDA; CDR2 reads SQIVND (reference sequence). The CDR3 here is CASSIGVNEQFF. DNA for the CDR3: TGTGCCAGTAGTATTGGAGTCAATGAGCAGTTCTTC.

J is TRBJ2-2 and V is TRBV7-6, with D possibly being TRBD2 (5 bases). CDR1 is SGHVS and CDR2 is FNYEAQ in the germline V gene. The CDR3 contains 14 residues. Trimming took 5 bases from V and 5 from J, leaving 12 bases between them. Written as DNA, the CDR3 is TGTGCCAGCAGCCCGGCCGCGGGTACCGGGGAGCTGTTTTTT. This sequence encodes CASSPAAGTGELFF.

The chain couples TRBV7-9 to TRBJ1-1; D is possibly TRBD1 (6 bases). Trimming took off 3 bases at V and 1 base at J, with 9 bases between the two ends. CDR3 length: 14 amino acids. Germline V gene data show CDR1 as SEHNR and CDR2 as FQNEAQ (reference sequence). CDR3 amino acids: CASSFTGTNTEAFF. CDR3 DNA: TGTGCCAGCAGCTTCACAGGGACGAACACTGAAGCTTTCTTT.

The chain joins TRBV9 to TRBJ2-1; 9 bases align to TRBD1. Trimming cost V 2 bases and J 4 bases; bases outside gene matches: 7. This CDR3 region has 16 residues. Looked up from germline, CDR1 is SGDLS and CDR2 is YYNGEE. The CDR3 reads CASSVYGTGLYNEQFF. In DNA, the CDR3 is TGTGCCAGCAGCGTTTACGGGACAGGGCTTTACAATGAGCAGTTCTTC.

This sequence joins TRBV4-3 and TRBJ1-3; D is undetermined. V lost 3 bases and J 5 bases, leaving 17 bases between the germline ends. CDR3 size: 16 residues. Per germline, CDR1 LGHNA and CDR2 YSLEER. The CDR3 DNA reads TGCGCCAGCAGCCATAACCAGGCGCCAAATCGAAACACCATATATTTT. This translates into CASSHNQAPNRNTIYF.

This rearrangement joins TRBV4-1 to TRBJ1-1, with D possibly being TRBD1 (5 bases). This CDR3 contains 12 residues. Trimming cost V 4 bases and J 3 bases, with 6 bases left between them. Germline V lookup: CDR1 MGHRA, CDR2 YSYEKL. The CDR3 is CASSLGHTEAFF. Here the CDR3 DNA reads TGCGCCAGCAGCCTGGGGCACACTGAAGCTTTCTTT.

The chain has TRBV5-1 and TRBJ2-1; D gene uncertain. CDR1 and CDR2 from the germline V gene are SGHRS and YFSETQ. V dropped 3 bases and J dropped 0 bases, with 16 bases sitting between them. This CDR3 has 17 amino acids. The CDR3 nucleotides read TGCGCCAGCAGCTCCTACCTACCCCGAAGCTCCTACAATGAGCAGTTCTTC. Protein product: CASSSYLPRSSYNEQFF.

The chain joins TRBV27 to TRBJ2-1, with TRBD1 identical over 7 bases. This CDR3 has 16 amino acids. Trimming at V came to 3 bases and at J to 8 bases, leaving 13 bases not matched to a gene. CDR1 MNHEY and CDR2 SMNVEV come from the germline V gene (reference sequence). The CDR3 coding sequence is TGTGCCAGCAGTTTTACCCCACCCTCAGGGGGTCATGAGCAGTTCTTC. Residues: CASSFTPPSGGHEQFF.

V gene TRBV5-3 combines with J gene TRBJ2-1; 7 bases are a match to TRBD2. TRBV5-3 is annotated as an ORF whose role is uncertain. J gave up 8 bases and V 3 bases, and 14 bases lay outside the gene matches. CDR3 length equals 16 residues. In DNA form, the CDR3 reads TGTGCCAGAAGCTCCATAGCGGGTGTACCCCCCCATGAGCAGTTCTTC. It translates to CARSSIAGVPPHEQFF.

This clone is a singleton in its sample. J is TRBJ2-2 and V is TRBV27, with a tentative D call TRBD1 (5 bases). Trimming shortened V by 3 bases and J by 4 bases, and 15 bases separated the two germline ends. Germline V lookup: CDR1 MNHEY, CDR2 SMNVEV (reference sequence). The CDR3 sequence is 16 residues long. The CDR3 nucleotides are TGTGCCAGCAGTTTTGGCCTCCAAGGGGCCACCGGGGAGCTGTTTTTT. This gives the protein CASSFGLQGATGELFF.

V and J are TRBV13 and TRBJ2-1; TRBD2 matches at 7 bases. Trimming removed 4 bases from V and 2 bases from J; junction bases left unmatched: 8. Looked up from germline, CDR1 is PRHDT and CDR2 is FYEKMQ (reference sequence). The CDR3 has 16 residues. Written as DNA, the CDR3 is TGTGCCAGCAGCTCGATCCTAGCGGACCCCTACAATGAGCAGTTCTTC. Its protein product is CASSSILADPYNEQFF. The complete variable domain, with remaining parts taken from reference TRBV13 and TRBJ2-1, reads AAGVIQSPRHLIKEKRETATLKCYPIPRHDTVYWYQQGPGQDPQFLISFYEKMQSDKGSIPDRFSAQQFSDYHSELNMSSLELGDSALYFCASSSILADPYNEQFFGPGTRLTVL.

The J gene is TRBJ1-2, the V gene TRBV9; TRBD1 matches at 10 bases. The CDR3 length is 17 residues. The V and J ends lost 1 base and 0 bases, in that order; junction bases with no gene match: 6. Germline values: CDR1 SGDLS, CDR2 YYNGEE. The CDR3 DNA reads TGTGCCAGCAGCGTACCCGGGACAGGGGCGTCTAACTATGGCTACACCTTC. This translates into CASSVPGTGASNYGYTF.

This rearrangement joins TRBV19 to TRBJ1-1, with D maybe TRBD1 (6 bases). The CDR3 loop spans 14 amino acids. Germline values: CDR1 LNHDA, CDR2 SQIVND (reference sequence). The CDR3 DNA is TGTGCTACGGACACAGGGTATCTGAACACTGAAGCTTTCTTT. Translation gives CATDTGYLNTEAFF.

The rearrangement links TRBV7-2 to TRBJ2-5; D is undetermined. Germline V lookup: CDR1 SGHTA, CDR2 FQGNSA. CDR3 size: 15 residues. V was trimmed by 5 bases and J by 2 bases, leaving 15 bases between them. The CDR3 DNA follows: TGTGCCAGCAGCCCGTACGGGTCCGAACAAGAGACCCAGTACTTC. Protein sequence: CASSPYGSEQETQYF. Based on the CDR3 plus reference TRBV7-2 and TRBJ2-5, the full variable domain is GAGVSQSPSNKVTEKGKDVELRCDPISGHTALYWYRQSLGQGLEFLIYFQGNSAPDKSGLPSDRFSAERTGGSVSTLTIQRTQQEDSAVYLCASSPYGSEQETQYFGPGTRLLVL.

The chain uses TRBV4-1 and TRBJ2-7; D not certain. The V end was cut by 1 base, the J end by 6 bases, with 13 bases between. This CDR3 is built from 14 residues. Germline CDR1 reads MGHRA; CDR2 reads YSYEKL. The CDR3, as DNA: TGCGCCAGCAGCCAAGGGCCCTCTGGCTTCGAGCAGTACTTC. Its protein product is CASSQGPSGFEQYF.

The chain has TRBV19 and TRBJ2-5; tentatively, D is TRBD1 (6 bases). The germline V and J ends were trimmed by 5 bases and 2 bases, with 12 bases remaining between them. Germline assignment: CDR1 LNHDA and CDR2 SQIVND (reference sequence). The CDR3 has 14 residues. The CDR3: CASSSTGSQETQYF. The CDR3 region has the DNA TGTGCCAGTAGTTCAACAGGGTCTCAAGAGACCCAGTACTTC.

The chain carries TRBV5-4 and TRBJ2-7; no firm D call. The V and J ends lost 1 base and 6 bases respectively, with 14 bases between them. Germline values: CDR1 SGHNT, CDR2 YYREEE (reference sequence). The CDR3 covers 14 residues. The CDR3 DNA reads as TGTGCCAGCAGCTTGATACCTGCTACCTCCGAGCAGTACTTC. The encoded protein is CASSLIPATSEQYF.